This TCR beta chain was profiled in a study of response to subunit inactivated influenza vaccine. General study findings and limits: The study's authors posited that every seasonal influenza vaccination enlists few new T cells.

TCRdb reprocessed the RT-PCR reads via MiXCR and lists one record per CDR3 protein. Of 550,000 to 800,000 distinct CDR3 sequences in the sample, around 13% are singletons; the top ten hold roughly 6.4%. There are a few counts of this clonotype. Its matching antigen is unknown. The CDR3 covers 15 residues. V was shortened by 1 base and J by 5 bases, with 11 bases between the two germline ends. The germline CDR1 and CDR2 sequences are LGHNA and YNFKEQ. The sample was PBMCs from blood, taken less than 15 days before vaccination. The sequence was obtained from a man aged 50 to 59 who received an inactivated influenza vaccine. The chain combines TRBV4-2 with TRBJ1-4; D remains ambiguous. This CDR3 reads CASSQVVQTNEKLFF. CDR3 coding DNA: TGTGCCAGCAGCCAAGTAGTACAGACAAATGAAAAACTGTTTTTT.